A single sample gave rise to the 26 T cell receptor beta chains below, sequenced in a study of blood T cells in healthy people across ages. Primed by a sample-barcoded 5' primer and a J-beta primer mix, a second PCR proceeded for 7 to 11 cycles. Via MiXCR, TCRdb re-called the 5' RACE reads, giving one row per CDR3 protein. The sample includes under 2,000,000 distinct CDR3 sequences, around half of them seen just once. Source material: blood. The receptors come from a woman in her forties in good health.

This rearrangement joins TRBV13 to TRBJ1-2, with D maybe TRBD1 (6 bases). CDR1 is PRHDT and CDR2 is FYEKMQ in the germline V gene (reference sequence). The ends were cut back, 5 bases at V and 4 bases at J, with 26 bases in the middle. This CDR3 has 18 residues. The CDR3 is CASSLLGGGDFGAYGYTF. In DNA form, the CDR3 reads TGTGCCAGCAGCCTCCTGGGGGGCGGGGATTTTGGGGCCTATGGCTACACCTTC.

This rearrangement joins TRBV4-2 to TRBJ2-5; D uncertain. The CDR3 is 13 amino acids. V shed 3 bases and J shed 4 bases, with 9 bases lying between them. CDR1 and CDR2 from the germline V gene are LGHNA and YNFKEQ. CDR3 coding DNA: TGTGCCAGCAGCCAGCGGTTGACAGAGACCCAGTACTTC. Its protein product is CASSQRLTETQYF.

The chain employs TRBV29-1 and TRBJ2-5; D may be TRBD1 (6 bases). Near its end, the DNA agrees better with TRBJ2-7, so the J call may be wrong. The CDR3 is 11 amino acids. Germline V gives CDR1 SQVTM, CDR2 ANQGSEA. The CDR3 bases are TGCAGCGTGGGAGACAGGACCGAGCAGTACTTC. This sequence encodes CSVGDRTEQYF.

The chain is built from TRBV28 and TRBJ1-5, with D possibly TRBD1 on 6 matching bases. This CDR3 has 18 amino acids. Germline V CDR1 and CDR2: MDHEN, SYDVKM. The V gene lost 4 bases and the J gene lost 6 bases, with 25 bases spanning the gap. The CDR3 region is CASSSPVAGALGSQPQHF. The CDR3 DNA reads as TGTGCCAGCAGTTCCCCAGTAGCAGGGGCCCTGGGCAGTCAGCCCCAGCATTTT.

The chain joins TRBV5-1 to TRBJ2-2, with a weak D call TRBD2 (6 bases). The CDR3 has 14 amino acids. V shed 0 bases and J shed 6 bases, with 9 bases lying between them. Germline CDR1 and CDR2: SGHRS and YFSETQ. The CDR3, as DNA: TGCGCCAGCAGCTTGGTGGCGGGGCCCGGGGAGCTGTTTTTT. Translating gives CASSLVAGPGELFF.

This clonotype came up once. The chain has TRBV6-6 and TRBJ2-3; TRBD2 matches at 7 bases. Per the germline V gene, CDR1 is MNHNY and CDR2 is SVGAGI (reference sequence). CDR3 length equals 14 residues. V gave up 11 bases and J gave up 7 bases; unmatched junction bases: 15. The CDR3 sequence: CAGQKAGEPNTQYF. Written as DNA, the CDR3 is TGTGCCGGCCAAAAGGCGGGGGAGCCCAATACGCAGTATTTT.

The chain is built from TRBV4-1 and TRBJ2-7, with D perhaps matching TRBD2 (6 bases). The V gene lost 2 bases and the J gene lost 3 bases, with 17 bases spanning the gap. CDR1 is MGHRA and CDR2 is YSYEKL in the germline V gene. The CDR3 extends over 16 amino acids. The CDR3 region is CASSQIMAGRNYEQYF. The CDR3 DNA follows: TGCGCCAGCAGCCAAATAATGGCGGGGCGGAACTACGAGCAGTACTTC.

The table lists this clonotype with a few counts. The chain employs TRBV2 and TRBJ2-7; no definite D call. Trimming cost V 7 bases and J 1 base, with 5 bases left between them. Germline V lookup: CDR1 SNHLY, CDR2 FYNNEI. The CDR3 is 11 amino acids. CDR3 DNA sequence: TGTGCCAGCACCGAGTCCTACGAGCAGTACTTC. Translated, it gives CASTESYEQYF.

CDR3 loop: CASSFIGGGGYEQYF. The CDR3 DNA reads as TGCGCCAGCAGCTTCATCGGGGGCGGAGGCTACGAGCAGTACTTC. This chain connects TRBV5-1 to TRBJ2-4; tentatively, D is TRBD1 or TRBD2 (6 bases each). The J call is in doubt because the DNA end fits TRBJ2-7 better. Germline assignment: CDR1 SGHRS and CDR2 YFSETQ. This CDR3 has 15 amino acids.

This chain links TRBV29-1 with TRBJ1-2; TRBD1 matches 9 bases. The germline V gene encodes CDR1 SQVTM and CDR2 ANQGSEA. Trimming took 3 bases from V and 4 from J; bases not matched to a gene: 6. CDR3 length: 14 residues. The chain's CDR3 is CSVDLGTGFYGYTF. The DNA of the CDR3 is TGCAGCGTTGATCTTGGGACAGGGTTCTATGGCTACACCTTC.

This rearrangement joins TRBV14 to TRBJ2-3, with 8 bases that match TRBD2. This CDR3 spans 14 amino acids. J was trimmed by 5 bases and V by 8 bases; bases with no gene match: 9. Germline loops: CDR1 SGHDN, CDR2 FVKESK. CDR3 sequence reads: CASGRGGLGDTQYF. DNA of the CDR3: TGTGCCAGCGGACGGGGGGGCCTCGGAGATACGCAGTATTTT.

This clonotype appeared once. The chain recombines TRBV20-1 with TRBJ1-1; maybe TRBD1 (5 bases). Trimming pared 5 bases from V and 4 bases from J, leaving 17 bases between. Germline loops: CDR1 DFQATT, CDR2 SNEGSKA (reference sequence). This CDR3 has 14 amino acids. The CDR3 region is CSAQGGALGTEAFF. The CDR3 DNA follows: TGCAGTGCTCAGGGAGGGGCGCTAGGCACTGAAGCTTTCTTT.

This clonotype was found a few times. The chain has TRBV29-1 and TRBJ2-3, with D tentatively TRBD2 (5 bases). Deletions cut 3 bases from V and 1 base from J, with 14 bases between. This CDR3 region has 15 residues. CDR1 SQVTM and CDR2 ANQGSEA come from the germline V gene. The CDR3 spells CSVEAGDTRTDTQYF. The DNA of the CDR3 is TGCAGCGTTGAGGCGGGTGACACTCGCACAGATACGCAGTATTTT.

J is TRBJ2-3 and V is TRBV20-1; D possibly corresponds to TRBD2 (6 bases). The CDR3 length is 17 residues. V lost 3 bases and J 5 bases, leaving 24 bases between the germline ends. Germline CDR1 DFQATT, CDR2 SNEGSKA (reference sequence). DNA of the CDR3: TGCAGTGCTAGTTCTCCGTCCCTGACCCTGGGAGGAGATACGCAGTATTTT. Amino acids: CSASSPSLTLGGDTQYF.

The table lists this clonotype with a few counts. The genes are TRBV12-3 or TRBV12-4 and TRBJ1-1, with a weak D call TRBD1 (6 bases). The CDR3 is made up of 13 amino acids. Deletions cut 6 bases from V and 7 bases from J, with 15 bases between. The CDR3 sequence is CASSPETGSEAFF. The CDR3 DNA follows: TGTGCCAGCAGCCCCGAGACAGGTAGTGAAGCTTTCTTT.

V usage is TRBV4-2 and J usage is TRBJ2-7, with D possibly being TRBD1 (5 bases). Between the trimmed V and J ends, which lost 0 bases and 4 bases, there was a span of 19 bases. The CDR3 sequence is 17 residues long. Looked up from germline, CDR1 is LGHNA and CDR2 is YNFKEQ. The CDR3 loop is CASSQEFDRGWKYEQYF. The CDR3 region has the DNA TGTGCCAGCAGCCAAGAGTTTGATAGGGGTTGGAAGTACGAGCAGTACTTC.

The chain joins TRBV29-1 to TRBJ2-3; D possibly corresponds to TRBD2 (5 bases). Germline lookup yields CDR1 SQVTM and CDR2 ANQGSEA. The CDR3 extends over 13 amino acids. The V and J ends lost 3 bases and 13 bases respectively, with 20 bases between them. CDR3 sequence (DNA): TGCAGCGTTGACGGACCGAACATACGAGCGGAGTATTTT. The encoded protein is CSVDGPNIRAEYF.

This clonotype was seen once. The junction shows a germline mismatch at one end, possibly a read error. This chain connects TRBV4-2 to TRBJ2-4, with D perhaps TRBD1 (6 bases). CDR3 length: 15 residues. Germline V gene sequence: CDR1 LGHNA, CDR2 YNFKEQ. The CDR3 nucleotides read TGTGCCAGCTGCCAGGGGATATTAGCCAAAAACATTCAGTACTTC. Its protein is CASCQGILAKNIQYF.

For this clonotype: A read error may produce the germline difference seen at one junction end. The chain joins TRBV4-1 to TRBJ2-6; possibly TRBD1 for D (5 bases). Germline V gene data show CDR1 as MGHRA and CDR2 as YSYEKL. CDR3 length: 18 amino acids. The CDR3 protein is CASSQDTGVKPGANALTF. CDR3 sequence (DNA): TGCGCCAGCAGCCAAGATACAGGAGTAAAGCCTGGGGCCAACGCCCTGACTTTC.

This clonotype was seen a few times. This rearrangement joins TRBV10-3 to TRBJ2-3; D is unresolved. The CDR3 spans 14 residues. V was clipped by 3 bases and J by 5 bases, with 12 bases between them. Germline V gene data show CDR1 as ENHRY and CDR2 as SYGVKD. CDR3 loop: CAISETRIEDTQYF. CDR3 DNA: TGTGCCATCAGTGAAACCAGGATTGAAGATACGCAGTATTTT.

The chain is built from TRBV20-1 and TRBJ1-6, with 11 bases fitting TRBD1. V shed 6 bases, J shed 7 bases, and the junction held 17 bases outside the gene matches. CDR1 DFQATT and CDR2 SNEGSKA come from the germline V gene (reference sequence). CDR3 length equals 18 residues. The CDR3 is CSARIRTGGVLENSPLHF. CDR3 nucleotide sequence: TGCAGTGCCAGGATAAGGACAGGGGGCGTGTTGGAGAATTCACCCCTCCACTTT.

This clonotype occurred once. The CDR3 sequence is CASRPGLAGSNNEQFF. CDR3 nucleotides: TGCGCCAGCAGACCGGGACTAGCGGGGTCTAACAATGAGCAGTTCTTC. This sequence joins TRBV10-2 and TRBJ2-1; 13 bases fit TRBD2. Germline-derived CDR1 and CDR2 are WSHSY and SAAADI. The CDR3 is made up of 16 amino acids. Trimming at V came to 6 bases and at J to 5 bases, leaving 7 bases not matched to a gene.

V is TRBV7-9 and J is TRBJ2-7; the D gene is possibly TRBD2 (5 bases). V dropped 5 bases and J dropped 1 base, with 15 bases sitting between them. This CDR3 spans 15 amino acids. Germline CDR1 and CDR2: SEHNR and FQNEAQ (reference sequence). DNA for the CDR3: TGTGCCAGCAGCCGGACTCCGGGTGGTTCCTACGAGCAGTACTTC. Translating gives CASSRTPGGSYEQYF.

This clonotype was observed a few times. The chain is built from TRBV21-1 and TRBJ2-6; the table names TRBD1, a call not compared with the DNA. TRBV21-1 is an annotated pseudogene. The CDR3 covers 21 residues. CDR3 sequence: CASSSRPGDSSTNSGANVLTF. CDR3 coding DNA: TGTGCCAGCAGCAGCCGACCAGGGGACAGCAGTACTAACTCTGGGGCCAACGTCCTGACTTTC.

In DNA, the CDR3 is TGTGCCAGCAGTTACAGTGGGGAACTTCAAGAGACCCAGTACTTC. Amino acids: CASSYSGELQETQYF. The rearrangement uses TRBV6-6 and TRBJ2-7; D is undetermined. The J call is in doubt because the DNA end fits TRBJ2-5 better. From germline, CDR1 is MNHNY and CDR2 SVGAGI (reference sequence). The CDR3 has 15 residues.

The J gene is TRBJ1-2, the V gene TRBV5-1, with unresolved D. Per germline, CDR1 SGHRS and CDR2 YFSETQ. CDR3 length equals 15 residues. The germline V and J ends were trimmed by 4 bases and 2 bases, with 15 bases remaining between them. The CDR3 loop is CASSNLPTVNYGYTF. For the CDR3, the DNA is TGCGCCAGCAGCAACCTCCCGACCGTCAACTATGGCTACACCTTC.